This record concerns one T cell receptor (beta chain) sequence. The data derive from a study of CDR3 diversity in severe acne. TCRdb reprocessed the PCR reads with MiXCR, giving one entry per CDR3 protein. The table has roughly 79,000 distinct CDR3 sequences, under 55% seen once. Between the trimmed V and J ends, which lost 9 bases and 7 bases, there was a span of 18 bases. Germline V lookup: CDR1 MGHDK, CDR2 SYGVNS. The CDR3 has 13 amino acids. The chain carries TRBV25-1 and TRBJ1-2; D is unresolved. The sample comprised blood. The sequence derives from a male donor with severe acne vulgaris. The CDR3 spells CASTNGQAIGYTF. The CDR3 DNA follows: TGTGCCAGTACAAACGGTCAAGCTATTGGCTACACCTTC.